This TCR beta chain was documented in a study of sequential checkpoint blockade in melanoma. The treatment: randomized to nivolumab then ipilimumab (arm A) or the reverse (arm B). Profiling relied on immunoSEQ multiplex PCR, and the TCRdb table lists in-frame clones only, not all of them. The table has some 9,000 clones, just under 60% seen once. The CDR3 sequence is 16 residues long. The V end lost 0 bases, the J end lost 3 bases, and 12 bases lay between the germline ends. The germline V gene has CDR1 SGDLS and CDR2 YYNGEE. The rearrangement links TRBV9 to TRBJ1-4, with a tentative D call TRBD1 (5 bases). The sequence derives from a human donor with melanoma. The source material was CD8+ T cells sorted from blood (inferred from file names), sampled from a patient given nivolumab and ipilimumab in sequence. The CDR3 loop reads CASSVEDGGANEKLFF. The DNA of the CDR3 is TGTGCCAGCAGCGTAGAAGACGGGGGTGCTAATGAAAAACTGTTTTTT.